These 12 T cell receptor beta chains originate from one sample sequenced in a study of blood T cell repertoires in COVID-19. TCRdb's copy holds only in-frame clones and misses some; the assay was immunoSEQ multiplex PCR. The sample gives some 86,000 clones, over 65% of which show up once; around 15% is in the top ten. The sequenced sample was peripheral blood. These receptors were taken from a woman aged 70 to 79 with acute or convalescent COVID-19.

The chain is built from TRBV11-3 and TRBJ2-1, with a tentative D call TRBD2 (6 bases). Trimming removed 5 bases at V and 3 bases at J, with 17 bases between. This CDR3 contains 16 residues. Germline V gene sequence: CDR1 SGHNT, CDR2 YENEEA. CDR3 loop: CASSTHRTMDYNEQFF. The CDR3 nucleotides are TGTGCCAGCAGCACACACCGGACTATGGACTACAATGAGCAGTTCTTC.

The V and J genes are TRBV7-2 and TRBJ2-7, with TRBD2 matching 7 bases. The CDR3 sequence is 16 residues long. Losses at the gene ends were 1 base for V and 3 bases for J; bases not matched to a gene: 9. The germline CDR1 and CDR2 sequences are SGHTA and FQGNSA. The CDR3 DNA sequence: TGTGCCAGCAGCTTAGATACCGGGAGGTCTTTCTACGAGCAGTACGTC. This sequence encodes CASSLDTGRSFYEQYV.

This chain connects TRBV5-1 to TRBJ1-1; TRBD1 might be the D (5 bases). Trimming took 0 bases from V and 7 from J, leaving 16 bases between them. The length of the CDR3 is 15 residues. The germline gives CDR1 SGHRS, CDR2 YFSETQ. The CDR3 here is CASSLGGAGRGEAFF. CDR3 DNA: TGCGCCAGCAGCTTGGGAGGGGCGGGGCGGGGTGAAGCTTTCTTT.

The chain employs TRBV3-1 (or the pseudogene TRBV3-2) and TRBJ1-2, with D maybe TRBD1 (5 bases). V lost 0 bases to trimming and J lost 4 bases, with 12 bases between them. The germline V gene encodes CDR1 LGHDT and CDR2 YNNKEL (reference sequence). This CDR3 contains 15 residues. CDR3 residues: CASSQDGARVYGYTF. The CDR3 nucleotides are TGTGCCAGCAGCCAAGATGGGGCCCGGGTCTATGGCTACACCTTC.

The rearrangement links TRBV10-1 to TRBJ1-2, with TRBD1 matching 7 bases. The V gene's germline CDR1 is WNHNN and CDR2 SYGVQD (reference sequence). This CDR3 comprises 14 residues. V trimming: 5 bases; J trimming: 4 bases; junction bases outside the gene matches: 7. This CDR3 reads CASSPSGQSYGYTF. As DNA, the CDR3 is TGCGCCAGCAGTCCTTCGGGACAGAGCTATGGCTACACCTTC.

The V and J genes are TRBV27 and TRBJ2-7, with TRBD2 matching 7 bases. The CDR3 runs to 14 residues. The trim removed 6 bases at V and 4 bases at J, leaving 9 bases unmatched. The germline CDR1 and CDR2 sequences are MNHEY and SMNVEV (reference sequence). The CDR3 is CASSHRSSGYEQYV. DNA for the CDR3: TGTGCCAGCAGCCACCGTTCTAGCGGTTACGAGCAGTACGTC.

V and J are TRBV4-3 and TRBJ2-3, with TRBD2 matching over 11 bases. J was trimmed by 10 bases and V by 0 bases; bases with no gene match: 12. The CDR3 runs 17 residues. Germline V gene data show CDR1 as LGHNA and CDR2 as YSLEER. The DNA of the CDR3 is TGCGCCAGCAGCCAAGATCCGGCTAGCGGGAGGTTGGCGGCGCAGTATTTT. Translated, it gives CASSQDPASGRLAAQYF.

CDR3 amino acids: CSVDWQGRNGYTF. DNA for the CDR3: TGCAGCGTTGATTGGCAGGGAAGGAATGGCTACACCTTC. This chain connects TRBV29-1 to TRBJ1-2, with D perhaps matching TRBD1 (5 bases). The germline CDR1 and CDR2 sequences are SQVTM and ANQGSEA. Trimming took 3 bases from V and 6 from J, leaving 14 bases between them. The CDR3 sequence is 13 residues long.

The chain links TRBV19 to TRBJ1-1, with a possible D match to TRBD1 (5 bases). This CDR3 comprises 15 residues. Trimming cost V 4 bases and J 2 bases, with 14 bases left between them. Germline CDR1 is LNHDA and CDR2 is SQIVND (reference sequence). For the CDR3, the DNA is TGTGCCAGTAGTACGTCACAGGTGGGAAACACTGAAGCTTTCTTT. Amino acid sequence: CASSTSQVGNTEAFF.

The V call is TRBV7-6, the J call TRBJ1-3, with TRBD1 matching over 7 bases. Trimming cost V 5 bases and J 5 bases; bases outside gene matches: 12. This CDR3 spans 16 amino acids. In germline, CDR1 is SGHVS, CDR2 FNYEAQ. CDR3 in amino acids: CASSLEPTGVRNTIYF. As DNA, the CDR3 is TGTGCCAGCAGCCTAGAACCCACAGGGGTTCGAAACACCATATATTTT.

This chain joins TRBV4-1 and TRBJ2-1, with D perhaps TRBD2 (6 bases). Trimming took off 4 bases at V and 1 base at J, with 17 bases between the two ends. The CDR3 covers 17 residues. Germline CDR1 is MGHRA and CDR2 is YSYEKL. The CDR3 DNA sequence: TGCGCCAGCAGCCCAATCGACGGCGGGATTTCCTACAATGAGCAGTTCTTC. This codes for CASSPIDGGISYNEQFF.

V usage is TRBV3-1 (or the pseudogene TRBV3-2) and J usage is TRBJ1-1, with 7 bases that match TRBD1. V was pared by 4 bases and J by 4 bases, with 6 bases of the junction left unmatched. The CDR3 extends over 14 amino acids. In germline, CDR1 is LGHDT, CDR2 YNNKEL (reference sequence). CDR3 sequence reads: CASSLRQGCTEAFF. The CDR3 DNA follows: TGTGCCAGCAGCCTGAGACAGGGTTGCACTGAAGCTTTCTTT.